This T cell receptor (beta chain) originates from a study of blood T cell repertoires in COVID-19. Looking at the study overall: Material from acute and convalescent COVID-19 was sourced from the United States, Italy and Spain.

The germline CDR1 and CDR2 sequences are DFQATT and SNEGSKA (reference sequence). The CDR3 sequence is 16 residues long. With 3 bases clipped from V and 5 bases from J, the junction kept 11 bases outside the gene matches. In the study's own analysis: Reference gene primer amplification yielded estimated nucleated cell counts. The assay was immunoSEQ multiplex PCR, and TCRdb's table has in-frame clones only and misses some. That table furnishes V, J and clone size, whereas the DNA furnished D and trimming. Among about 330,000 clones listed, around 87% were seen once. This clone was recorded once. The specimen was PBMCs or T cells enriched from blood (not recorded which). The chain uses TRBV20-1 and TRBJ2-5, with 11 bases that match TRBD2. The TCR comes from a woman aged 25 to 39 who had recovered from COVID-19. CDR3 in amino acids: CSASRLAGQIRETQYF. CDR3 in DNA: TGCAGTGCTAGTCGACTAGCGGGGCAAATAAGGGAGACCCAGTACTTC.